These T cell receptor beta chains were read from a single sample in a study of OX40 agonist ivuxolimab in advanced cancers. Data came from immunoSEQ multiplex PCR; TCRdb stores just in-frame clones and leaves some out. This table holds about 94,000 clones, more than 75% found once. Sequencing was performed on CD4+ or CD8+ T cells sorted from blood, taken in a trial of the OX40 agonist ivuxolimab. Receptors were obtained from an adult with an advanced solid tumor such as melanoma, head and neck, liver or kidney cancer. CDR3s include the opening cysteine and the closing phenylalanine or tryptophan. The D gene is left open where the match is weak.

TRBV10-3	TRBJ2-7	TRBD2	CAISDPLAGDSYEQYF	TGTGCCATCAGTGACCCTCTAGCGGGGGACTCCTACGAGCAGTACTTC
TRBV5-6	TRBJ2-3	TRBD2	CASSPRTSGATLSTDTQYF	TGTGCCAGCAGCCCTCGTACTAGCGGGGCTACGCTTAGCACAGATACGCAGTATTTT
TRBV5-4	TRBJ1-3	TRBD1	CASSLGLTGLNSGNTIYF	TGTGCCAGCAGCTTGGGGTTGACAGGGCTCAACTCTGGAAACACCATATATTTT
TRBV5-1	TRBJ2-3	TRBD2	CASSTGLAGGRTDTQYF	TGCGCCAGCAGCACAGGACTAGCGGGGGGACGCACAGATACGCAGTATTTT
TRBV11-1	TRBJ2-7	-	CASSPPTAYEQYF	TGTGCCAGCAGCCCCCCGACAGCCTACGAGCAGTACTTC
TRBV5-6	TRBJ1-2	-	CASSPQGITGYTF	TGTGCCAGCAGCCCGCAGGGTATTACGGGCTACACCTTC
TRBV14	TRBJ1-1	-	CASSRGTVNTEAFF	TGTGCCAGCAGCCGAGGGACGGTGAACACTGAAGCTTTCTTT
TRBV7-6	TRBJ2-1	-	CASSLQRDEQFF	TGTGCCAGCAGCTTACAAAGAGATGAGCAGTTCTTC
TRBV15	TRBJ1-3	TRBD1	CATSRGDRFSGNTIYF	TGTGCCACCAGCAGAGGGGACAGATTCTCTGGAAACACCATATATTTT
TRBV6-6	TRBJ1-1	-	CASSLYTEAFF	TGTGCCAGCAGTCTATACACTGAAGCTTTCTTT
TRBV7-8	TRBJ1-1	-	CASSLETGISFF	TGTGCCAGCAGCTTAGAGACCGGGATATCTTTCTTT